These T cell receptor beta chains were read from a single sample in a study of response to subunit inactivated influenza vaccine. TCRdb used MiXCR to reprocess the RT-PCR reads, holding one entry per CDR3 protein. The sample includes about 540,000 distinct CDR3 sequences, around 21% of them seen just once. The data were also submitted as part of a second study, on T cells expressing NK-cell markers.

This specimen consisted of CD4+ T cells sorted from PBMCs, obtained 12 days after vaccination. Receptors originate from a man aged 45 to 65 who received an inactivated influenza vaccine. Both conserved end residues are trimmed from each CDR3.

v_call	j_call	cdr3_length	cdr3_aa
TRBV7-2	TRBJ2-1	14	ANRLAGAGGSHEQF
TRBV6-6	TRBJ1-2	11	ASSSAIGYGYT
TRBV12-3/TRBV12-4	TRBJ1-2	10	ASSQENYGYT
TRBV28	TRBJ2-3	15	ASSKHQGLSLTDTQY
TRBV20-1	TRBJ1-3	15	SARDWGQGDSGNTIY
TRBV10-3	TRBJ1-1	11	AISESQGTEAF
TRBV28	TRBJ1-4	13	ASSSNRGLGEKLF
TRBV20-1	TRBJ2-5	12	SARRGGRGETQY
TRBV12-3/TRBV12-4	TRBJ1-2	9	ASSSDYGYT
TRBV5-1	TRBJ2-2	13	ASSLTGANTGELF
TRBV28	TRBJ1-1	14	ASSYYAGQGRPEAF
TRBV20-1	TRBJ2-5	9	SASKQETQY
TRBV12-3/TRBV12-4	TRBJ2-7	12	ASSNSGGAYEQY
TRBV9	TRBJ2-3	14	ASSVGVSVSTDTQY
TRBV5-5	TRBJ2-7	13	ASSRLAGAPYEQY
TRBV29-1	TRBJ1-2	10	SVDRGRYGYT
TRBV15	TRBJ2-7	12	ATSSGQGKYEQY
TRBV21-1	TRBJ2-7	13	ASSKSGDRADEQY
TRBV12-3/TRBV12-4	TRBJ2-1	10	ASRGPGQGEF
TRBV20-1	TRBJ2-7	10	SASGGRNEQY